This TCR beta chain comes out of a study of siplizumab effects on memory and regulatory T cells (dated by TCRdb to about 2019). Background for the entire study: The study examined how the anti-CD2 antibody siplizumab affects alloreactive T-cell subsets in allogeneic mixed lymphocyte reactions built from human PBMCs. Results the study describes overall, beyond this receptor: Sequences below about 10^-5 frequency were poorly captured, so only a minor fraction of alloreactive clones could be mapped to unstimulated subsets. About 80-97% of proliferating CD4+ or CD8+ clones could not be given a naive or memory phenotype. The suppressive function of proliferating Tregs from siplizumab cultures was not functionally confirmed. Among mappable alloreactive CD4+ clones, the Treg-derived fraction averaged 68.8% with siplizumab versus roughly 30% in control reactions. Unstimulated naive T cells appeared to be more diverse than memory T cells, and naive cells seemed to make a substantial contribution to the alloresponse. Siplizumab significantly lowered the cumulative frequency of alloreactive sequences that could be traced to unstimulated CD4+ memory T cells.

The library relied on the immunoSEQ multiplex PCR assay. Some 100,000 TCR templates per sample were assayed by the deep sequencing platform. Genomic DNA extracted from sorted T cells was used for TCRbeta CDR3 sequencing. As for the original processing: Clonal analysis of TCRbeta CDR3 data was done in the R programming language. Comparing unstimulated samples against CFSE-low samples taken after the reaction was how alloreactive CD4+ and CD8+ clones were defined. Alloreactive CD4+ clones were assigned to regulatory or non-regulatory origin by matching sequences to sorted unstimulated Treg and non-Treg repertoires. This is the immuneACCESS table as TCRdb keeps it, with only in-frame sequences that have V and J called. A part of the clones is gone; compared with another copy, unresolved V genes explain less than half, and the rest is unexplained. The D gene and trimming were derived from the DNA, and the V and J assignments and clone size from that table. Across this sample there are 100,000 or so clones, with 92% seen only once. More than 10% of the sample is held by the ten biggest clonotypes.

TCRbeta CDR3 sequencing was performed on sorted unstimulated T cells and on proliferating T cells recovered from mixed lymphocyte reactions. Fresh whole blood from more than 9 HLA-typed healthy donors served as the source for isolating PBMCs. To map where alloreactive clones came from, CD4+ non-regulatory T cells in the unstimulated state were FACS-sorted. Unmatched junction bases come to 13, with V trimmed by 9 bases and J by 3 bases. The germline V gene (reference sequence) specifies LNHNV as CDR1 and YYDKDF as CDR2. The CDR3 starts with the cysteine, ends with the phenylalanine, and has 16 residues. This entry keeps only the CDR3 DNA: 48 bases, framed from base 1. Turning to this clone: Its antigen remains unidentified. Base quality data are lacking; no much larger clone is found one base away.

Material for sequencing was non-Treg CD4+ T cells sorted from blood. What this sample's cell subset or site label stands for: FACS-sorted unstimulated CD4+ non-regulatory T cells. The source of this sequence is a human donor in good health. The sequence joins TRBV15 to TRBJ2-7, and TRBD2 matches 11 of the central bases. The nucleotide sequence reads TGTGCCACAGGGACGGGACTAGCGGCCTACGGCTACGAGCAGTACTTC. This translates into CATGTGLAAYGYEQYF.